The T cell receptor beta chain described here comes from a study of CD8 T cells in Susac syndrome. The table lists this clonotype with a count of one. Random hexamers were used to reverse transcribe an amount of roughly 0.45 to 1 ug RNA. Amplification of TCR beta CDR3 spanned 54 Vbeta and 13 Jbeta via immunoSEQ multiplex PCR. TCRdb re-analysed the immunoSEQ multiplex PCR reads in MiXCR, keeping a single row per CDR3 protein. The data hold about 300,000 distinct CDR3 sequences, with 92% observed a single time. CD8+ and CD4+ T cells taken from blood had their TCR beta sequenced. It was treatment-naive patients with stable or active relapsing-remitting disease who made up the multiple sclerosis controls. While CD8+ and CD4+ T cells were isolated negatively, TEMRA cells were enriched by FACS. CDR1 is SGHRS and CDR2 is YFSETQ in the germline V gene. The length of the CDR3 is 14 residues. The V end was cut by 3 bases, the J end by 2 bases, with 8 bases between.

The specimen was CD4+ T cells from PBMCs. The receptor was derived from a human donor with multiple sclerosis. This sequence joins TRBV5-1 and TRBJ2-2; TRBD2 might be the D (5 bases). This CDR3 reads CASSSGSNTGELFF. The CDR3 DNA sequence: TGCGCCAGCAGCTCGGGGTCCAACACCGGGGAGCTGTTTTTT.